The 11 T cell receptor beta chains below were found in one sample sequenced in a study of blood T cell repertoires in COVID-19. Clones were read by immunoSEQ multiplex PCR, and TCRdb kept only the in-frame ones, dropping some. The sample lists some 270,000 clones, about 82% occurring once. Sequences were obtained from peripheral blood. These receptors all stem from a woman older than 75 with COVID-19, enrolled during active disease.

V is TRBV19 and J is TRBJ2-5, with 10 bases lining up with TRBD2. The CDR3 consists of 16 residues. Germline-derived CDR1 and CDR2 are LNHDA and SQIVND (reference sequence). After removal of 3 bases from V and 5 bases from J, the junction contained 9 bases not matched to a gene. The CDR3 protein is CASSMSSGGTGETQYF. CDR3 nucleotides: TGTGCCAGTAGTATGTCTAGCGGGGGTACGGGGGAGACCCAGTACTTC. Supplemented by reference TRBV19 and TRBJ2-5, the full variable domain reads DGGITQSPKYLFRKEGQNVTLSCEQNLNHDAMYWYRQDPGQGLRLIYYSQIVNDFQKGDIAEGYSVSREKKESFPLTVTSAQKNPTAFYLCASSMSSGGTGETQYFGPGTRLLVL.

V and J are TRBV7-3 and TRBJ2-5, with TRBD2 matching 14 bases. There are 16 residues in the CDR3. The J segment lost 5 bases and the V segment lost 5 bases, leaving 7 bases of the junction unmatched. Germline V CDR1 and CDR2: SGHTA, FQGTGA. The CDR3 nucleotides are TGTGCCAGCAGCCTCGGGACTAGCGGGGGCCTGGAGACCCAGTACTTC. It encodes CASSLGTSGGLETQYF.

J is TRBJ2-5 and V is TRBV6-5; 10 nucleotides match TRBD1. Germline assignment: CDR1 MNHEY and CDR2 SVGAGI. The CDR3 totals 15 residues. Germline trimming cut 5 bases from V and 1 base from J; bases unmatched to any gene: 4. The CDR3 DNA follows: TGTGCCAGCAGTCCCGGGACAGGGGTCCAAGAGACCCAGTACTTC. Its protein is CASSPGTGVQETQYF.

The chain has TRBV7-2 and TRBJ1-2; 9 nucleotides line up with TRBD1. Germline values: CDR1 SGHTA, CDR2 FQGNSA. This CDR3 has 13 amino acids. The junction had 3 bases not matched to a gene; V was cut back by 6 bases and J by 4 bases. The chain's CDR3 is CASRPGQGYGYTF. Here the CDR3 DNA reads TGTGCCAGCAGGCCGGGACAGGGCTATGGCTACACCTTC. Combining the CDR3 with reference TRBV7-2 and TRBJ1-2 gives the whole variable domain GAGVSQSPSNKVTEKGKDVELRCDPISGHTALYWYRQSLGQGLEFLIYFQGNSAPDKSGLPSDRFSAERTGGSVSTLTIQRTQQEDSAVYLCASRPGQGYGYTFGSGTRLTVV.

The V and J genes are TRBV7-2 and TRBJ1-5; 7 nucleotides match TRBD1. This CDR3 is 16 amino acids long. Germline V gene data show CDR1 as SGHTA and CDR2 as FQGNSA. Trimming took 5 bases from V and 4 from J; bases not matched to a gene: 11. CDR3 sequence: CASSVTGTANNQPQHF. The CDR3, as DNA: TGTGCCAGCAGCGTAACCGGGACAGCAAATAATCAGCCCCAGCATTTT.

This chain joins TRBV28 and TRBJ2-7; a possible D gene is TRBD1 (6 bases). Germline loops: CDR1 MDHEN, CDR2 SYDVKM. V was cut by 7 bases and J by 4 bases, with 17 bases left in between. The CDR3 sequence is 14 residues long. The CDR3 here is CASNSADRPYEQYV. The CDR3 region has the DNA TGTGCCAGCAATTCAGCCGACAGGCCGTACGAGCAGTACGTC.

This clone was seen just once. This chain joins TRBV6-5 and TRBJ1-1, with D possibly matching TRBD1 (6 bases). This CDR3 is 14 amino acids long. Trimming pared 6 bases from V and 0 bases from J, leaving 11 bases between. The germline gives CDR1 MNHEY, CDR2 SVGAGI. DNA for the CDR3: TGTGCCAGCAGAACAGGGATAATGAACACTGAAGCTTTCTTT. It is translated as CASRTGIMNTEAFF.

This clone was recorded only once. The gene calls are TRBV19 and TRBJ1-1, with 9 positions matching TRBD1. CDR1 LNHDA and CDR2 SQIVND come from the germline V gene (reference sequence). J gave up 1 base and V 3 bases, and 9 bases lay outside the gene matches. This CDR3 is built from 17 residues. Written as DNA, the CDR3 is TGTGCCAGTAGTATTCCGAGACAGGGGGGGAAGAACACTGAAGCTTTCTTT. Its translation is CASSIPRQGGKNTEAFF. The full variable domain, its missing parts supplied by reference TRBV19 and TRBJ1-1, is DGGITQSPKYLFRKEGQNVTLSCEQNLNHDAMYWYRQDPGQGLRLIYYSQIVNDFQKGDIAEGYSVSREKKESFPLTVTSAQKNPTAFYLCASSIPRQGGKNTEAFFGQGTRLTVV.

V is TRBV7-2 and J is TRBJ2-1, with D possibly TRBD2 on 6 matching bases. V dropped 0 bases and J dropped 0 bases, with 9 bases sitting between them. The CDR3 covers 16 residues. Germline CDR1 is SGHTA and CDR2 is FQGNSA. The DNA of the CDR3 is TGTGCCAGCAGCTTAGCTTATAGCGGCTCCTACAATGAGCAGTTCTTC. Translated, it gives CASSLAYSGSYNEQFF.

V usage is TRBV19 and J usage is TRBJ2-2; 8 bases map to TRBD2. The CDR3 length is 17 residues. Trimming cost V 7 bases and J 5 bases; bases outside gene matches: 15. The V gene's germline CDR1 is LNHDA and CDR2 SQIVND (reference sequence). The CDR3 sequence is CASTYLVRGGPTGELFF. The CDR3 bases are TGTGCCAGTACATACCTAGTACGGGGGGGGCCGACCGGGGAGCTGTTTTTT.

The J gene is TRBJ1-5, the V gene TRBV6-5; no definite D call. CDR1 is MNHEY, CDR2 SVGAGI, per germline. The CDR3 extends over 13 amino acids. V lost 8 bases, J lost 0 bases, and 8 bases lay in between. CDR3 region: CASEVYSNQPQHF. DNA for the CDR3: TGTGCCAGCGAGGTTTATAGCAATCAGCCCCAGCATTTT.